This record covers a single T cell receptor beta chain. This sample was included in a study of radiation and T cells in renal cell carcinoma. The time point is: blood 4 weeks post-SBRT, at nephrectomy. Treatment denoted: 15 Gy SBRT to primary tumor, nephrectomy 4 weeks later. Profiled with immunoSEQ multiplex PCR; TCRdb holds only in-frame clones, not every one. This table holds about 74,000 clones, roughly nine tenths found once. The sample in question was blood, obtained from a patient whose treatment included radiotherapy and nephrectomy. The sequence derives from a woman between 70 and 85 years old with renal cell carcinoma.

DNA of the CDR3: TGTGCCAGCAGCTTGGTGGGGGGTGAGAGAGCTTTCTTT. Protein: CASSLVGGERAFF. This sequence joins TRBV5-5 and TRBJ1-1; D is perhaps TRBD1 (5 bases). The V end was cut by 0 bases, the J end by 10 bases, with 13 bases between. The germline V gene has CDR1 SGHKS and CDR2 YYEKEE (reference sequence). This CDR3 contains 13 residues.